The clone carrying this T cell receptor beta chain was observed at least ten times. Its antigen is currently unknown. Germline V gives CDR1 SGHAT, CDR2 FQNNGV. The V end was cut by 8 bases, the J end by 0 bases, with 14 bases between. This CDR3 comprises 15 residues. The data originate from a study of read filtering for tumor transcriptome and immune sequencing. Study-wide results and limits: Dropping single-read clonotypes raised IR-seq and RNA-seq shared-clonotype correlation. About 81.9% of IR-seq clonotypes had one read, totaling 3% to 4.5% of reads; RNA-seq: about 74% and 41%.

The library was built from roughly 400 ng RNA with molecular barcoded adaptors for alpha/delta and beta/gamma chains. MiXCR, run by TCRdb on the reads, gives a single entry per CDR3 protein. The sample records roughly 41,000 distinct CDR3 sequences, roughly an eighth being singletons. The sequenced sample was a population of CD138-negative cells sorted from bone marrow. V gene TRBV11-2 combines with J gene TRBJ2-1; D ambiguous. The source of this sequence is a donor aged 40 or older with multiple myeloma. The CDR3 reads CASYRMATSYNEQFF. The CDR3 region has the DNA TGTGCCAGCTATAGGATGGCCACCTCCTACAATGAGCAGTTCTTC.